Below, 19 T cell receptor beta chains from the same sample are listed, as sequenced in a study of T cell clusters in autoimmune cytopenias. Each sample's input was around 270 ng genomic DNA, some 38,000 genome equivalents. Multiplex touch-down PCR amplified TRB using TRB-A and TRB-B pools in one tube. TCRdb re-analyzed the multiplex PCR reads; it lists each CDR3 protein once, without DNA. The sample spans several thousand distinct CDR3 sequences; the ten largest clones claim less than 30%. Source material: peripheral blood. The receptor source for this set is a human donor with an autoimmune cytopenia or autoimmune hepatitis (not recorded which).

This clonotype is medium-sized by frequency. The rearrangement uses TRBV19 and TRBJ2-5; TCRdb lists TRBD2, though no DNA is available to test this call. Germline V lookup: CDR1 LNHDA, CDR2 SQIVND (reference sequence). The CDR3 has 16 residues. CDR3: CASSNPGTSGRETQYF.

This clonotype ranks as medium-sized in terms of frequency. V gene TRBV30 combines with J gene TRBJ1-4. The CDR3 loop spans 12 amino acids. Germline V gene lookup returns CDR1 GTSNPN and CDR2 SVGIG (reference sequence). CDR3 residues: CACDATNEKLFF.

This clonotype shows up as medium-sized by frequency. The V call is TRBV5-1, the J call TRBJ2-2. This CDR3 is built from 14 residues. Germline V lookup: CDR1 SGHRS, CDR2 YFSETQ. The CDR3 loop reads CASSLVSLTGELFF.

This chain connects TRBV6-5 to TRBJ1-3; TCRdb indicates TRBD1, and absent DNA this call remains unverified. Germline V gene data show CDR1 as MNHEY and CDR2 as SVGAGI. The CDR3 is made up of 14 amino acids. CDR3 in amino acids: CASIAGESGNTIYF.

This clonotype is called medium-sized based on its frequency. The V gene is TRBV20-1, the J gene TRBJ2-1; TCRdb's assignment of TRBD2 cannot be checked, as there is no DNA. The CDR3 length is 16 residues. CDR1 is DFQATT, CDR2 SNEGSKA, per germline (reference sequence). The CDR3 reads CSARVASGIAYNEQFF.

The chain carries TRBV19 and TRBJ2-3; the D gene TCRdb calls, TRBD2, cannot be checked with no DNA. The CDR3 is made up of 16 amino acids. CDR1 and CDR2 from the germline V gene are LNHDA and SQIVND (reference sequence). The CDR3 loop reads CASSTWTSGFVDTQYF.

This chain joins TRBV7-6 and TRBJ2-3; TCRdb's D gene call, TRBD1, goes unchecked for lack of DNA. Germline V gene sequence: CDR1 SGHVS, CDR2 FNYEAQ. The CDR3 has 13 residues. CDR3: CASKTGNGDTQYF.

This clonotype is deemed medium-sized by its frequency. This rearrangement joins TRBV6-5 to TRBJ2-7. From germline, CDR1 is MNHEY and CDR2 SVGAGI. This CDR3 has 13 amino acids. CDR3 region: CASSYSVTYEQYF.

Considering frequency, this clonotype is medium-sized (0.01 to 0.1%). The chain uses TRBV30 and TRBJ2-7. Germline V gene data show CDR1 as GTSNPN and CDR2 as SVGIG (reference sequence). There are 12 residues in the CDR3. CDR3 amino acids: CAWSESGYEQYF.

V and J are TRBV6-1 and TRBJ1-5; the TCRdb call, TRBD1, lacks DNA for checking. The germline gives CDR1 MNHNS, CDR2 SASEGT. This CDR3 spans 13 amino acids. The CDR3 protein is CANSQDRAQPQHF.

V gene TRBV11-2 combines with J gene TRBJ2-5; TCRdb names TRBD1, which stays unverified in the absence of DNA. The CDR3 is made up of 14 amino acids. Germline V gene data show CDR1 as SGHAT and CDR2 as FQNNGV. Here the CDR3 reads CASSLIDSQETQYF.

The chain has TRBV6-2 or TRBV6-3 and TRBJ1-1; TCRdb's D call, TRBD1, is unchecked because there is no DNA. Germline CDR1 MNHEY, CDR2 SVGEGT. The CDR3 has 16 amino acids. The CDR3 sequence: CASSYSNRGKGTEAFF.

This clonotype is called medium-sized based on its frequency. The rearrangement joins TRBV6-5 to TRBJ1-3. This CDR3 spans 13 amino acids. The germline V gene has CDR1 MNHEY and CDR2 SVGAGI. This CDR3 is CASSWTQRNTIYF.

Considering frequency, this clonotype is medium-sized. This rearrangement joins TRBV19 to TRBJ2-7; as DNA is missing, the TRBD1 call by TCRdb cannot be tested. Germline V gene lookup returns CDR1 LNHDA and CDR2 SQIVND (reference sequence). This CDR3 is 12 amino acids long. The CDR3 is CASGTGPYEQYF.

This sequence joins TRBV6-1 and TRBJ2-5; TCRdb lists TRBD1, though no DNA is available to test this call. The CDR3 length is 15 residues. Looked up from germline, CDR1 is MNHNS and CDR2 is SASEGT. This chain's CDR3 is CASSVTGQSQETQYF.

V is TRBV5-1 and J is TRBJ1-3. From germline, CDR1 is SGHRS and CDR2 YFSETQ. This CDR3 has 15 amino acids. The CDR3 region is CASSLERFDGNTIYF.

This clonotype is deemed medium-sized (0.01 to 0.1%) by its frequency. The chain couples TRBV24-1 to TRBJ2-1; TCRdb gives TRBD2 as the D gene, but with no DNA this cannot be confirmed. There are 14 residues in the CDR3. Germline assignment: CDR1 KGHDR and CDR2 SFDVKD. The CDR3 sequence is CATSDFPSGNEQFF.

This clonotype is identified as large (0.1 to 1%) from frequency. This rearrangement joins TRBV29-1 to TRBJ2-3; the TCRdb call, TRBD2, lacks DNA for checking. Per germline, CDR1 SQVTM and CDR2 ANQGSEA. This CDR3 has 16 residues. CDR3: CSTLGGSGGITDTQYF.

Its frequency marks this clonotype as medium-sized. The V gene is TRBV15, the J gene TRBJ2-3. This CDR3 spans 15 amino acids. The germline CDR1 and CDR2 sequences are LNHNV and YYDKDF (reference sequence). CDR3 protein: CATSRERISTDTQYF.